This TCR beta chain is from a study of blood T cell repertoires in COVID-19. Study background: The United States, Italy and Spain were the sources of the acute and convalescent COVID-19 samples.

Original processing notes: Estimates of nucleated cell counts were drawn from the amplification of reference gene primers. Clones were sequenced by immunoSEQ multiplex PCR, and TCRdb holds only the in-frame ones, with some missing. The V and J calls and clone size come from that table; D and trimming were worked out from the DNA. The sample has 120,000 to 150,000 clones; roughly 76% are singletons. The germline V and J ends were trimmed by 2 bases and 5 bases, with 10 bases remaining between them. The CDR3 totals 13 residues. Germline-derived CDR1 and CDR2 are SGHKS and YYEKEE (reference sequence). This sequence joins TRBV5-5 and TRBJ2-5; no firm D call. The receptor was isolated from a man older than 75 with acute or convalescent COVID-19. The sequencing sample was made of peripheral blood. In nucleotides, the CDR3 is TGTGCCAGCAGCTTTAGTGTTCGTGAGACCCAGTACTTC. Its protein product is CASSFSVRETQYF. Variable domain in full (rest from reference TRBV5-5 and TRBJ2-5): DAGVTQSPTHLIKTRGQQVTLRCSPISGHKSVSWYQQVLGQGPQFIFQYYEKEERGRGNFPDRFSARQFPNYSSELNVNALLLGDSALYLCASSFSVRETQYFGPGTRLLVL.